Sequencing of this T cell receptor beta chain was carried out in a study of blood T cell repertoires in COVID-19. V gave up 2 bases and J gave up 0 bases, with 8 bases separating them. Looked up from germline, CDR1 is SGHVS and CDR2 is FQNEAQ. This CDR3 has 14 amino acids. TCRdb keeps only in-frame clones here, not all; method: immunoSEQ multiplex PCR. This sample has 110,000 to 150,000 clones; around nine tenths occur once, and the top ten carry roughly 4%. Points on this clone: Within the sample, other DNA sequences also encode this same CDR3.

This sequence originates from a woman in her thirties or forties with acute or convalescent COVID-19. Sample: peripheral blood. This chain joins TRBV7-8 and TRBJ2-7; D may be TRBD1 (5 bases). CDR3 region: CASSLRQSSYEQYF. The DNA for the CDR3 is TGTGCCAGCAGCTTAAGACAGAGCTCCTACGAGCAGTACTTC.